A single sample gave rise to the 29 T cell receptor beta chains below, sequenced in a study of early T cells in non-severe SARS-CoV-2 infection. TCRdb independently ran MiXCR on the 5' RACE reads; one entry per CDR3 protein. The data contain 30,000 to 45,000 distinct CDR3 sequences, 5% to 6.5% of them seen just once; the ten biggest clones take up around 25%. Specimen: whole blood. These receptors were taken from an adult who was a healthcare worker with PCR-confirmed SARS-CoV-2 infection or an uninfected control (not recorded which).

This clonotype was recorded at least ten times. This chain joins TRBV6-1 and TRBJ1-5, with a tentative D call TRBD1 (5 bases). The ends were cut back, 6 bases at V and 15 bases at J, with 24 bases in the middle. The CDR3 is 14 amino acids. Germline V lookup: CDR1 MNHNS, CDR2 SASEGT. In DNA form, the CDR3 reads TGTGCCAGCAGCTACGGGACGGCGTTCAACCCAGGGCATTTT. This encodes CASSYGTAFNPGHF.

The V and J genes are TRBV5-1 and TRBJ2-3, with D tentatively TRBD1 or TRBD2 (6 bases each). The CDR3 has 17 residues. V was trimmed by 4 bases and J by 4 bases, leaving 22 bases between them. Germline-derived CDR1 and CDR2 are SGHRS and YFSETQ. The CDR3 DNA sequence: TGCGCCAGCAGCACTATAAGGGGGGCGCTTTTCGCAGATACGCAGTATTTT. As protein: CASSTIRGALFADTQYF.

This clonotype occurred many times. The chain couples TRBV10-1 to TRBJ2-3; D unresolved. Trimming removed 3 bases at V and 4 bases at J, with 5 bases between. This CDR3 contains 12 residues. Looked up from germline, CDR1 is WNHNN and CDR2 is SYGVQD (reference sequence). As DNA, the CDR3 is TGCGCCAGCAGTGATCTGTCAGATACGCAGTATTTT. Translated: CASSDLSDTQYF.

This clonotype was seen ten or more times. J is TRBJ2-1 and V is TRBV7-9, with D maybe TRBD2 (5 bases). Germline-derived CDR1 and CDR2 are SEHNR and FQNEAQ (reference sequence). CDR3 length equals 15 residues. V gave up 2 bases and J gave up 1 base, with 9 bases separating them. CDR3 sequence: CASSLYGESYNEQFF. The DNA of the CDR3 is TGTGCCAGCAGCTTATACGGGGAGTCCTACAATGAGCAGTTCTTC.

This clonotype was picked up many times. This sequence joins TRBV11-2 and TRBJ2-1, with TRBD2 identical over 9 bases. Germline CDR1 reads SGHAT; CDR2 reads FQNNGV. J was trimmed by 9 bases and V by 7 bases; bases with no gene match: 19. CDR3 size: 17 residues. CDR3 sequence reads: CASTSGLAGTSRIEQFF. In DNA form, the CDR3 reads TGTGCCAGCACCTCTGGGCTAGCGGGAACGTCCCGCATTGAGCAGTTCTTC.

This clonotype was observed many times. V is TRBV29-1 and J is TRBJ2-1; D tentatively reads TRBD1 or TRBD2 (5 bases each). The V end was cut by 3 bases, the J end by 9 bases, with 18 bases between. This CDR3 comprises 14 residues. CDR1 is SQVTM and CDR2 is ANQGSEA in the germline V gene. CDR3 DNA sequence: TGCAGCGTTGATGGGGGTGCGAGCCGGGGTGAGCAGTTCTTC. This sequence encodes CSVDGGASRGEQFF.

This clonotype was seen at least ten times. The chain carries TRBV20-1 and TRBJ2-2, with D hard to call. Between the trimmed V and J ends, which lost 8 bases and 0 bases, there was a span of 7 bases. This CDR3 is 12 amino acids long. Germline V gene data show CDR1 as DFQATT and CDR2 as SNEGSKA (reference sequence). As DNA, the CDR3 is TGCAGTCCCCGCGCGAACACCGGGGAGCTGTTTTTT. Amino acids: CSPRANTGELFF.

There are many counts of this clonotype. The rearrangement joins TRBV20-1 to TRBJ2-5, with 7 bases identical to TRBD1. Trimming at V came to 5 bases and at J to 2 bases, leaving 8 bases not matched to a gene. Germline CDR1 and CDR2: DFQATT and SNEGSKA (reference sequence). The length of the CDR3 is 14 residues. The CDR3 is CSARKPGQQETQYF. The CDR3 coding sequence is TGCAGTGCTCGTAAACCGGGACAGCAAGAGACCCAGTACTTC.

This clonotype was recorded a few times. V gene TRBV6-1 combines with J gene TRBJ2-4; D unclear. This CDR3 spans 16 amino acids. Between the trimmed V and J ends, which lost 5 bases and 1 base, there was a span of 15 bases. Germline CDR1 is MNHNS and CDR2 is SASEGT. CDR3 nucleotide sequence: TGTGCCAGCAGTCACACATTTGTGCGGGCCAAAAACATTCAGTACTTC. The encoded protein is CASSHTFVRAKNIQYF.

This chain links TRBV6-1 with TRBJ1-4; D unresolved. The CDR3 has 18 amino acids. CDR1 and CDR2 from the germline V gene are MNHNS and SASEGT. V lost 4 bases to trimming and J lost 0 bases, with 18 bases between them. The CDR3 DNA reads TGTGCCAGCAGTGCTTCGGGCGTCCCTTCTGCAACTAATGAAAAACTGTTTTTT. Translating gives CASSASGVPSATNEKLFF.

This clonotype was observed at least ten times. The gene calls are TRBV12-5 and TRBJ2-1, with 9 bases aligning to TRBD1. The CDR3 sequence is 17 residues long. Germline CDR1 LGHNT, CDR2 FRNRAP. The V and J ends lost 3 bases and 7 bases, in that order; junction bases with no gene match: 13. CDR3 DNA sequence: TGTGCTAGTGGTTTAGCCCCGTTGGGGACAGGGAATAATGAGCAGTTCTTC. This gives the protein CASGLAPLGTGNNEQFF.

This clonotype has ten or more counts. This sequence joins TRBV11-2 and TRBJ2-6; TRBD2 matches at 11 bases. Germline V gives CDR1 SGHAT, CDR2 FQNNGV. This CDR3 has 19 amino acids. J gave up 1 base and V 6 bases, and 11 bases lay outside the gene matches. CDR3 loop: CASSRQKLAGVSGANVLTF. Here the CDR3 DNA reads TGTGCCAGCAGTCGTCAAAAACTAGCGGGAGTTTCTGGGGCCAACGTCCTGACTTTC.

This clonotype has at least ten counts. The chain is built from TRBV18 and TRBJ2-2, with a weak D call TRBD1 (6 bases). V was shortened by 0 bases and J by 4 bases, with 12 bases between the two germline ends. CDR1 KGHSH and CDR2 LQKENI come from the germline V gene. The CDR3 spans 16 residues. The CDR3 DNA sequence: TGTGCCAGCTCACCACCCGATACAGGGTTCACCGGGGAGCTGTTTTTT. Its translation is CASSPPDTGFTGELFF.

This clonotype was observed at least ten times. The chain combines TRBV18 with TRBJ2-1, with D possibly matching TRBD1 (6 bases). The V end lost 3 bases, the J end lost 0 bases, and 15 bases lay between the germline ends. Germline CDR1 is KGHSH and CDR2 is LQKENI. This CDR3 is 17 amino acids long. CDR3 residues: CASSPRKGESSYNEQFF. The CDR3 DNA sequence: TGTGCCAGCTCACCTAGGAAGGGGGAGAGCTCCTACAATGAGCAGTTCTTC.

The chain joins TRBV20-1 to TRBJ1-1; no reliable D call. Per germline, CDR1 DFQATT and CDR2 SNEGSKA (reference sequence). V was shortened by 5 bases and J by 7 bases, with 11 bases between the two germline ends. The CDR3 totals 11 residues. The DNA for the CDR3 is TGCAGTGCTCAACGACGGAGTGAAGCTTTCTTT. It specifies CSAQRRSEAFF.

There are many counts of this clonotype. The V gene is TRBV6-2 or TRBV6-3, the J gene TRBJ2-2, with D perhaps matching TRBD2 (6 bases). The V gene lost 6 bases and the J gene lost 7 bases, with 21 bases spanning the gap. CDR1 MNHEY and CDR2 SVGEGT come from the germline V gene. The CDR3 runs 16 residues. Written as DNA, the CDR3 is TGTGCCAGCAGCCGGGCCGGGACTTTAGCTCACGGGGAGCTGTTTTTT. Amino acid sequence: CASSRAGTLAHGELFF.

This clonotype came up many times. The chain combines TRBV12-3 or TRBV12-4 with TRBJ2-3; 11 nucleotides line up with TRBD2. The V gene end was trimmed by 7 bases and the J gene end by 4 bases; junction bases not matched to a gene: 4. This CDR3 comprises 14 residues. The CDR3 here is CASTLAGGPDTQYF. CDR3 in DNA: TGTGCCAGCACGTTAGCGGGGGGGCCAGATACGCAGTATTTT.

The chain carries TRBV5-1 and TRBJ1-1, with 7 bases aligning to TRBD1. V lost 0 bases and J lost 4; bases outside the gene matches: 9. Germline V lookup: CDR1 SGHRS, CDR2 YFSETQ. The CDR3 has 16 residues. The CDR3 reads CASSLATGEGSTEAFF. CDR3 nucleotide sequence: TGCGCCAGCAGCTTGGCCACAGGGGAGGGTAGCACTGAAGCTTTCTTT.

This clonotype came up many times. CDR3 protein: CSAPGTGSTDTQYF. The CDR3 nucleotides read TGCAGTGCACCTGGGACAGGGAGCACAGATACGCAGTATTTT. The chain links TRBV20-1 to TRBJ2-3; 9 bases match TRBD1. Germline assignment: CDR1 DFQATT and CDR2 SNEGSKA (reference sequence). The CDR3 spans 14 residues. The ends lost 6 bases at V and 0 bases at J; junction bases unmatched: 4.

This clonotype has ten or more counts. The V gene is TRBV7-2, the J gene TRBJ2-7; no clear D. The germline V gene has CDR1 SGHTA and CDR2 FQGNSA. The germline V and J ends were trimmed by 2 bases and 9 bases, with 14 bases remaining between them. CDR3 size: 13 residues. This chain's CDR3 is CASSLSPQGWQYF. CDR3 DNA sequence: TGTGCCAGCAGCTTATCCCCCCAAGGGTGGCAGTACTTC.

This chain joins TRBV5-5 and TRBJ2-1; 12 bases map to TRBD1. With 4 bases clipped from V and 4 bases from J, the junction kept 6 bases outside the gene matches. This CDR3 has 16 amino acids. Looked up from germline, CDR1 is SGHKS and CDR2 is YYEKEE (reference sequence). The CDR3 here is CASSLGQGAVYNEQFF. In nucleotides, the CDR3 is TGTGCCAGCAGCCTGGGACAGGGGGCAGTGTACAATGAGCAGTTCTTC. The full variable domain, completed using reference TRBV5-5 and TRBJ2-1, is DAGVTQSPTHLIKTRGQQVTLRCSPISGHKSVSWYQQVLGQGPQFIFQYYEKEERGRGNFPDRFSARQFPNYSSELNVNALLLGDSALYLCASSLGQGAVYNEQFFGPGTRLTVL.

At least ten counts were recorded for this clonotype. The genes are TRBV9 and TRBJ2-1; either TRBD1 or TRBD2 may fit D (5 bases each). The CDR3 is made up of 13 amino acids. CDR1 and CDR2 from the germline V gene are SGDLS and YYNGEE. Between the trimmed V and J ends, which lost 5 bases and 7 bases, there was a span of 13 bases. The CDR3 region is CASSARWGNEQFF. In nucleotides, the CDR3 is TGTGCCAGCAGTGCCCGCTGGGGGAATGAGCAGTTCTTC.

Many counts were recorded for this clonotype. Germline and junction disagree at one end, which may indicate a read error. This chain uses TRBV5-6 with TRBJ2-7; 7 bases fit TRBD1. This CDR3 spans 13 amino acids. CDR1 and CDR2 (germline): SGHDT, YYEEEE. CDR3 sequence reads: CASSPGQLDRWLF. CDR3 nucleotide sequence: TGTGCCAGCAGCCCGGGACAACTGGACAGGTGGCTCTTC.

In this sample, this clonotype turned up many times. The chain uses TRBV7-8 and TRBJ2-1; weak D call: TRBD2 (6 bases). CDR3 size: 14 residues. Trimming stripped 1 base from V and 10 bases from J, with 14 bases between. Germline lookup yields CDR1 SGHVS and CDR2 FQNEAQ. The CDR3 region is CASSLGPDYLEQFF. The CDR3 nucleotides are TGTGCCAGCAGCTTAGGCCCGGACTACCTCGAGCAGTTCTTC.

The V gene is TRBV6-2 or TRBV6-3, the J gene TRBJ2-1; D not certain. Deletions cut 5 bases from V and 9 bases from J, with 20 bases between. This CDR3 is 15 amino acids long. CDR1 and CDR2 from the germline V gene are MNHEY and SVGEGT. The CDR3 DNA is TGTGCCAGCAGTGAAGCCCATGAGGCAGACGGTGAGCAGTTCTTC. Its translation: CASSEAHEADGEQFF.

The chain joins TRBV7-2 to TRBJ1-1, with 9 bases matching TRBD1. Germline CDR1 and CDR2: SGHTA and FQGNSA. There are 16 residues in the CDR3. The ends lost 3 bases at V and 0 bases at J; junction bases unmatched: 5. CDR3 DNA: TGTGCCAGCAGCTTGGGACAGGGACAATTGAACACTGAAGCTTTCTTT. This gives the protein CASSLGQGQLNTEAFF.

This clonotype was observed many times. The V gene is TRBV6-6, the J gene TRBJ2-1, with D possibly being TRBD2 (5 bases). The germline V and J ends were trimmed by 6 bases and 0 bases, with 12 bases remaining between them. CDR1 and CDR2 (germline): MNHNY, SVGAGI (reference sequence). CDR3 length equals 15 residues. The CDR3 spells CASRPFGSSYNEQFF. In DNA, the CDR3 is TGTGCCAGCAGGCCTTTTGGGAGCTCCTACAATGAGCAGTTCTTC.

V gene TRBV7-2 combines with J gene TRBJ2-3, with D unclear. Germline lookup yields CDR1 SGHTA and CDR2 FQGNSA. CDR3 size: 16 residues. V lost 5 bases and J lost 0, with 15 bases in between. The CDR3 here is CASSLLGPLSTDTQYF. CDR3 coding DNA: TGTGCCAGCAGCCTCCTAGGCCCCCTTAGCACAGATACGCAGTATTTT.

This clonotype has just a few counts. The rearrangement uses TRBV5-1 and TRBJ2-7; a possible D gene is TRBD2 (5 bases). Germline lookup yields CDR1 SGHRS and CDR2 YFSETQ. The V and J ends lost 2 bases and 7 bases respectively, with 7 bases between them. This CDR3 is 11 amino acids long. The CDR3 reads CASSFSGEQYF. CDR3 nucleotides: TGCGCCAGCAGCTTCTCGGGGGAGCAGTACTTC.